The rows below give T cell receptor beta chains drawn from one sample of a study of pediatric ulcerative colitis. Assay: immunoSEQ multiplex PCR; the TCRdb copy retains only in-frame clones and omits some. Among around 68,000 clones, about three quarters were seen once, and the ten largest hold roughly 5.2%. The sequencing sample was made of blood. The receptors here all came from a boy aged 10-17 years with moderate ulcerative colitis. Each CDR3 is given with its conserved first and last residue. Fields, in order: CDR3 DNA, CDR3 protein, J gene, D gene, V gene, clone size. D genes are given only for firm matches. Clone size is shown for a subset of rows, as once, few, many or a class of expanded clone.

CDR3 DNA: TGCGCCAGCAGCGAGGACAGGGGGCGAGGCACTGAAGCTTTCTTT
CDR3 protein: CASSEDRGRGTEAFF
J gene: TRBJ1-1
D gene: TRBD1
V gene: TRBV5-1
clone size: -

CDR3 DNA: TGTGCCAGCAGCGACATAGCGGGGGCGCGAGGGGAGCAGTTCTTC
CDR3 protein: CASSDIAGARGEQFF
J gene: TRBJ2-1
D gene: TRBD2
V gene: TRBV9
clone size: -

CDR3 DNA: TGTGCCAGCAGTTATAATCGAAACGGGGAGACCCAGTACTTC
CDR3 protein: CASSYNRNGETQYF
J gene: TRBJ2-5
D gene: -
V gene: TRBV5-5
clone size: -

CDR3 DNA: TGCGCCAGCAGTGGATCCACACAGGGTTCTCCCTACGAGCAGTACTTC
CDR3 protein: CASSGSTQGSPYEQYF
J gene: TRBJ2-7
D gene: -
V gene: TRBV10-1
clone size: few

CDR3 DNA: TGTGCCACCGAAGAGACACCTAACTACGAGCAGTACTTC
CDR3 protein: CATEETPNYEQYF
J gene: TRBJ2-7
D gene: -
V gene: TRBV10-3
clone size: -

CDR3 DNA: TGTGCCAGTAGGACCGGGCCAACTAACAATGAGCAGTTCTTC
CDR3 protein: CASRTGPTNNEQFF
J gene: TRBJ2-1
D gene: -
V gene: TRBV19
clone size: -

CDR3 DNA: TGTGCCAGCAGCTTGGGGCGGAGCAACGAGCAGTACTTC
CDR3 protein: CASSLGRSNEQYF
J gene: TRBJ2-7
D gene: -
V gene: TRBV5-4
clone size: -

CDR3 DNA: TGTGCCAGCAGCTTAGGGGGCCAGGATGAGCAGTTCTTC
CDR3 protein: CASSLGGQDEQFF
J gene: TRBJ2-1
D gene: -
V gene: TRBV7-6
clone size: once

CDR3 DNA: TGTGCCAGCAGATGGGACAGGGGGTTTTCTGGAAACACCATATATTTT
CDR3 protein: CASRWDRGFSGNTIYF
J gene: TRBJ1-3
D gene: TRBD1
V gene: TRBV2
clone size: -

CDR3 DNA: TGTGCCAGTAGTACACAGGGCAATCAGCCCCAGCATTTT
CDR3 protein: CASSTQGNQPQHF
J gene: TRBJ1-5
D gene: -
V gene: TRBV19
clone size: -

CDR3 DNA: TGTGCCAGCAGCCCGGAACTTCTAGCTAATGAGCAGTTCTTC
CDR3 protein: CASSPELLANEQFF
J gene: TRBJ2-1
D gene: -
V gene: TRBV5-4
clone size: -

CDR3 DNA: TGTGCCAGCAGTTACTGGACAGCCTCGAACACCGGGGAGCTGTTTTTT
CDR3 protein: CASSYWTASNTGELFF
J gene: TRBJ2-2
D gene: -
V gene: TRBV6-5
clone size: -

CDR3 DNA: TGTGCCAGCAGCTTTCAGCTGAACACTGAAGCTTTCTTT
CDR3 protein: CASSFQLNTEAFF
J gene: TRBJ1-1
D gene: -
V gene: TRBV7-3
clone size: -

CDR3 DNA: TGTGCCACCAGCAGAGATCGGAACGAAAAACTGTTTTTT
CDR3 protein: CATSRDRNEKLFF
J gene: TRBJ1-4
D gene: -
V gene: TRBV15
clone size: -

CDR3 DNA: TGTGCCAGCACGCAAATTTACGAGCAGTACTTC
CDR3 protein: CASTQIYEQYF
J gene: TRBJ2-7
D gene: -
V gene: TRBV27
clone size: -

CDR3 DNA: TGTGCCAGCAGCCGATTAAAAGAGTCAATCTACGAGCAGTACTTC
CDR3 protein: CASSRLKESIYEQYF
J gene: TRBJ2-7
D gene: -
V gene: TRBV7-2
clone size: -

CDR3 DNA: TGTGCCAGCAAGGAACTGTTGACAGGGACGTACGAGCAGTACTTC
CDR3 protein: CASKELLTGTYEQYF
J gene: TRBJ2-7
D gene: TRBD1
V gene: TRBV27
clone size: -

CDR3 DNA: TGTGCCAGCAGCAGTGGGGTCACCCCGGGGGATGAGCAGTTCTTC
CDR3 protein: CASSSGVTPGDEQFF
J gene: TRBJ2-1
D gene: -
V gene: TRBV5-5
clone size: -

CDR3 DNA: TGTGCCAGCAGCTTCCTCTGGACTAGCGGGGGGGCTAGAGAGACCCAGTACTTC
CDR3 protein: CASSFLWTSGGARETQYF
J gene: TRBJ2-5
D gene: TRBD2
V gene: TRBV11-2
clone size: -

CDR3 DNA: TGTGCCAGCAGCCCCGCCGGGACTAGCATCGATGAGCAGTTCTTC
CDR3 protein: CASSPAGTSIDEQFF
J gene: TRBJ2-1
D gene: TRBD2
V gene: TRBV7-3
clone size: -

CDR3 DNA: TGTGCCAGCAACCTAGGGACATTAGAAGAGACCCAGTACTTC
CDR3 protein: CASNLGTLEETQYF
J gene: TRBJ2-5
D gene: -
V gene: TRBV5-4
clone size: -

CDR3 DNA: TGTGCCAGCAAATCACAGAGCTATGGCTACACCTTC
CDR3 protein: CASKSQSYGYTF
J gene: TRBJ1-2
D gene: -
V gene: TRBV27
clone size: -

CDR3 DNA: TGTGCCAGCAGCGTAAGTGACACTAATACGCAGTATTTT
CDR3 protein: CASSVSDTNTQYF
J gene: TRBJ2-3
D gene: -
V gene: TRBV9
clone size: -

CDR3 DNA: TGTGCCAGCAGTGACTTCGGTGGGTCCCGGAATGAGCAGTTCTTC
CDR3 protein: CASSDFGGSRNEQFF
J gene: TRBJ2-1
D gene: -
V gene: TRBV6-4
clone size: -

CDR3 DNA: TGTGCCAGCAGCCCTAGGGACAGGGACTCCGGGGAGCTGTTTTTT
CDR3 protein: CASSPRDRDSGELFF
J gene: TRBJ2-2
D gene: TRBD1
V gene: TRBV11-2
clone size: few

CDR3 DNA: TGTGCCAGCTCACCACAGGAGATGAACACTGAAGCTTTCTTT
CDR3 protein: CASSPQEMNTEAFF
J gene: TRBJ1-1
D gene: -
V gene: TRBV18
clone size: -

CDR3 DNA: TGTGCCAGCAGCTTGTATAACGCCGAGTCTGACTTC
CDR3 protein: CASSLYNAESDF
J gene: TRBJ2-5
D gene: -
V gene: TRBV5-5
clone size: -

CDR3 DNA: TGTGCCAGCAGCTTACGACAGGGGGCTAATGAAAAACTGTTTTTT
CDR3 protein: CASSLRQGANEKLFF
J gene: TRBJ1-4
D gene: TRBD1
V gene: TRBV5-8
clone size: -

CDR3 DNA: TGTGCCAGCAGTTACAGGGGGCAGGATGGCTACACCTTC
CDR3 protein: CASSYRGQDGYTF
J gene: TRBJ1-2
D gene: TRBD1
V gene: TRBV6-6
clone size: -

CDR3 DNA: TGTGCCAGCAGTCGACTAGGGCGGGAGCAGTACTTC
CDR3 protein: CASSRLGREQYF
J gene: TRBJ2-7
D gene: -
V gene: TRBV28
clone size: few

CDR3 DNA: TGTGCCAGCTCCCTTACTAGCGGGAGGTCCTACGAGCAGTACTTC
CDR3 protein: CASSLTSGRSYEQYF
J gene: TRBJ2-7
D gene: TRBD2
V gene: TRBV18
clone size: -

CDR3 DNA: TGTGCCAGCAGGAGGGGGGACTGGCCCCAGCATTTT
CDR3 protein: CASRRGDWPQHF
J gene: TRBJ1-5
D gene: -
V gene: TRBV25-1
clone size: -

CDR3 DNA: TGTGCCATCAGTGATCCGGGACAGGGGAACACTGAAGCTTTCTTT
CDR3 protein: CAISDPGQGNTEAFF
J gene: TRBJ1-1
D gene: TRBD1
V gene: TRBV10-3
clone size: -

CDR3 DNA: TGTGCCAGCAGCTTGGCGGTCAGGGGTGGCTATGGCTACACCTTC
CDR3 protein: CASSLAVRGGYGYTF
J gene: TRBJ1-2
D gene: -
V gene: TRBV7-9
clone size: -